Included here is one TCR beta chain sequence, with context. Its antigen is unknown. This sample was taken from a study of a mutant IDH1 vaccine in newly diagnosed glioma. About the study: The study started vaccination 4-6 weeks after radiotherapy alone, or with temozolomide cycles. Visit V12 was conducted at week 35 as the safety follow-up. Visit V13 came later, at week 47. Study-wide results and limits: Changes in top peripheral clonotypes did not appear linked to pseudoprogression.

The time point here: week 35, safety follow-up. Topical imiquimod accompanied each vaccine dose, which consisted of 300 ug of mutant IDH1 20-mer peptide. Tumors from donors were new WHO grade 3 or 4 IDH1-mutant astrocytomas with ATRX loss. Sequencing was performed with immunoSEQ multiplex PCR; in TCRdb, only in-frame clones are kept and a portion is missing. The sample holds some 50,000 clones; almost 95% are singletons and the top ten take roughly 2.4%. Losses at the gene ends were 6 bases for V and 3 bases for J; bases not matched to a gene: 10. CDR1 is SEHNR, CDR2 FQNEAQ, per germline (reference sequence). The CDR3 extends over 15 amino acids.

The material was PBMCs, obtained from a glioma patient whose treatment included an IDH1 peptide vaccine. This clonotype originated in a man aged 45-65 years with glioma. The rearrangement joins TRBV7-9 to TRBJ2-7; the match to TRBD2 covers 8 bases. The CDR3 DNA is TGTGCCAGCAGTCTTCGCGGACTAGCCGGCTACGAGCAGTACTTC. Encoded protein: CASSLRGLAGYEQYF.